The count of the clone carrying this TCR beta chain is one. Clones were sequenced by immunoSEQ multiplex PCR, and TCRdb holds only the in-frame ones, with some missing. The sample records some 84,000 clones, 75% to 90% being singletons. CDR1 and CDR2 (germline): SGHRS, YFSETQ. There are 15 residues in the CDR3. V lost 4 bases and J lost 2; bases outside the gene matches: 2. This sample is drawn from a study of OX40 agonist ivuxolimab in advanced cancers. The sample in question was CD4+ or CD8+ T cells sorted from blood, obtained in a trial of the OX40 agonist ivuxolimab. The source of this sequence is an adult with an advanced solid tumor such as melanoma, head and neck, liver or kidney cancer. The chain couples TRBV5-1 to TRBJ1-3; 11 bases are shared with TRBD1. CDR3 nucleotides: TGCGCCAGCAGCGGACAGGGGGCGGCTGGAAACACCATATATTTT. Its protein is CASSGQGAAGNTIYF.